This entry is about one T cell receptor (beta chain). No antigen is known for it. Base qualities are not at hand, and no much larger clone is one base apart. Collaborating institutions collected whole blood in K2EDTA tubes following their own protocols. Collaborator samples were shipped for TCRbeta analysis as frozen whole blood, isolated PBMCs, or DNA extracted from either sample type. TCRbeta CDR3 regions were amplified from genomic DNA by means of the immunoSEQ Assay, a bias-controlled multiplex PCR. In the paper's pipeline: The number of nucleated cells in each sample was estimated by amplification of reference gene primers within the assay. To quantify the absolute abundance of each unique TCRbeta CDR3 rearrangement, sequence reads were collapsed and filtered. For each sample, productive Simpson clonality was calculated by taking the square root of Simpson's diversity index across productive rearrangements. TCRdb mirrors the immuneACCESS table, restricted to in-frame sequences. Some clones are absent from its copies; in checked studies, under half trace to an unresolved V gene, and the reason for the others is unknown. That table supplies the V and J calls and clone size; D and trimming were determined from the DNA. Across this sample there are approximately 70,000 clones, with roughly 89% seen only once. The top ten clones comprise around 5.8% of the sample.

This entry belongs to a study of blood T cell repertoires in COVID-19 (TCRdb year 2020). With respect to the entire study: Samples covering the acute and convalescent phases of COVID-19 were provided by collaborators in the United States, Italy and Spain. Sample metadata almost always included a de-identified subject ID, COVID-19 status, age in years and sex. The repertoires were made available in a free public database intended to serve as a resource for research on the immune response to SARS-CoV-2. Samples were obtained from the ongoing ImmuneRACE study (first 160 participants) and from over a thousand subjects provided by 6 global collaborators. The prospective study material was composed of cDNA or gDNA derived from T cells, B-cell-depleted T cells, or PBMCs. Deeply sampled blood TCRbeta repertoires from subjects exposed to, actively infected with, or recovered from COVID-19 were included in the dataset. Where available, HLA class I and class II types were obtained from metadata supplied by the sample provider rather than from assay-based typing.

Study-level results and caveats: Clinical and demographic metadata were provided uncurated, with the amount varying by source and participant.

The receptor comes from a woman in her fifties or sixties with acute or convalescent COVID-19. The source material was peripheral blood.

The CDR3 has the sequence CSVPRDRGYNEQFF. The DNA is TGCAGCGTCCCCCGGGACAGGGGTTACAATGAGCAGTTCTTC. The V and J genes are TRBV29-1 and TRBJ2-1, and TRBD1 aligns with 10 junction nucleotides. The germline V end is reduced by 6 bases and the J end by 4 bases; junction bases left unmatched: 6. CDR1 and CDR2 (SQVTM, ANQGSEA) derive from the germline V gene. The CDR3 starts with the cysteine, ends with the phenylalanine, and has 14 residues. CDR3 DNA is the only sequence kept; it has 42 bases, read in frame from the first base.